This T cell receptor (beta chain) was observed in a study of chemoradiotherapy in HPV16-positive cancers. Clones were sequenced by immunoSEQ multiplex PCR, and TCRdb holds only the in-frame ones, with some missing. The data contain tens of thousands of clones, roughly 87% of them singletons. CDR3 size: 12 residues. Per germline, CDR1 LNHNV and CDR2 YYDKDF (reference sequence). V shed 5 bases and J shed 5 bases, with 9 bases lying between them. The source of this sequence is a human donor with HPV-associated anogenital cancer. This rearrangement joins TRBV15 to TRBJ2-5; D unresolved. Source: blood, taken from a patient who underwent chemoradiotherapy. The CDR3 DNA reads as TGTGCCACCAGCGGCCGACGGGAGACCCAGTACTTC. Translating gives CATSGRRETQYF.